What follows are 26 T cell receptor beta chains derived from one specimen sequenced in a study of vaccination and CD4 T cells after COVID-19. Sequencing of cultured CD4+ T cell DNA used the Oncomine TCR Beta short-read assay. TCRdb used MiXCR to reprocess the PCR reads, holding one entry per CDR3 protein. The sample contains about 23,000 distinct CDR3 sequences, under 45% of which appear only once. The antigens of these receptors remain unknown. Treatment indicated: roughly nine-day PBMC culture with coronavirus spike peptide pools or control peptides (ViraFEST assay). The input for sequencing was CD4+ T cells from blood, cultured in vitro, taken before SARS-CoV-2 vaccination. These receptors were obtained from a human donor who received a COVID-19 vaccine.

Only one count was recorded for this clonotype. The chain is built from TRBV25-1 and TRBJ1-5, with a tentative D call TRBD1 (6 bases). The germline CDR1 and CDR2 sequences are MGHDK and SYGVNS. There are 19 residues in the CDR3. The V and J ends lost 2 bases and 5 bases respectively, with 25 bases between them. CDR3 in amino acids: CASSEGSAGEFIGDQPQHF. CDR3 bases: TGTGCCAGCAGTGAAGGGTCCGCAGGGGAGTTCATCGGGGATCAGCCCCAGCATTTT.

The chain combines TRBV4-2 with TRBJ2-5; 9 bases are shared with TRBD2. The CDR3 is 17 amino acids. Germline V gene data show CDR1 as LGHNA and CDR2 as YNFKEQ. The V and J ends lost 1 base and 1 base, in that order; junction bases with no gene match: 7. DNA of the CDR3: TGTGCCAGCAGCCAAGGAAATAGCGGGAGCGTCCAAGAGACCCAGTACTTC. Its protein is CASSQGNSGSVQETQYF.

This clonotype has a handful of counts. The CDR3: CATSDFGRYEQFF. The DNA of the CDR3 is TGTGCCACCAGTGATTTCGGGCGATATGAGCAGTTCTTC. The rearrangement joins TRBV24-1 to TRBJ2-1; D remains ambiguous. With 1 base removed from V and 8 bases from J, the gap between germline ends came to 8 bases. Germline V gene lookup returns CDR1 KGHDR and CDR2 SFDVKD. The CDR3 extends over 13 amino acids.

This clonotype came up once. The V call is TRBV11-3, the J call TRBJ2-5; TRBD1 aligns across 7 bases. V was pared by 5 bases and J by 8 bases, with 5 bases of the junction left unmatched. Germline V lookup: CDR1 SGHNT, CDR2 YENEEA. The CDR3 length is 12 residues. The CDR3 region is CASSADRETQYF. In DNA, the CDR3 is TGTGCCAGCAGCGCAGACAGGGAAACCCAGTACTTC.

This clonotype was counted only a few times. The chain links TRBV5-4 to TRBJ1-2; a weak D match, TRBD1 (6 bases). V dropped 4 bases and J dropped 6 bases, with 13 bases sitting between them. Germline CDR1 reads SGHNT; CDR2 reads YYREEE (reference sequence). This CDR3 spans 13 amino acids. The CDR3 DNA reads TGTGCCAGCAGCCGACGGACAGACCATGGCTACACCTTC. Translated: CASSRRTDHGYTF.

The J gene is TRBJ1-2, the V gene TRBV15; possible D gene TRBD1, 5 bases. The germline V gene has CDR1 LNHNV and CDR2 YYDKDF (reference sequence). The V end was cut by 2 bases, the J end by 4 bases, with 14 bases between. The CDR3 consists of 15 residues. The CDR3 DNA follows: TGTGCCACCAGCAGACCTTCAGGGATCTCCTATGGCTACACCTTC. Translated, it gives CATSRPSGISYGYTF.

The CDR3 DNA reads as TGTGCCAGCAGCCACACGCCTGAACCCACCGGGGAGCTGTTTTTT. Its protein is CASSHTPEPTGELFF. This sequence joins TRBV11-2 and TRBJ2-2, with D unclear. Germline V lookup: CDR1 SGHAT, CDR2 FQNNGV. This CDR3 spans 15 amino acids. Trimming took 5 bases from V and 4 from J, leaving 14 bases between them.

The chain recombines TRBV12-3 or TRBV12-4 with TRBJ1-1; 9 bases line up with TRBD1. The CDR3 loop spans 15 amino acids. The ends lost 3 bases at V and 4 bases at J; junction bases unmatched: 6. The CDR3 here is CASSFGTGNGTEAFF. Written as DNA, the CDR3 is TGTGCCAGCAGTTTTGGGACAGGGAACGGCACTGAAGCTTTCTTT.

This clonotype was counted between two and nine times. This sequence joins TRBV9 and TRBJ1-5, with D perhaps matching TRBD1 (6 bases). The V gene's germline CDR1 is SGDLS and CDR2 YYNGEE. This CDR3 has 15 residues. Trimming removed 3 bases at V and 5 bases at J, with 15 bases between. CDR3 DNA sequence: TGTGCCAGCAGCGCCACGGGGGGCGGGTATCAGCCCCAGCATTTT. Residues: CASSATGGGYQPQHF.

CDR3 bases: TGCGCCAGCAGCTTGGATGTCGGGGACGGGAAGACCCAGTACTTC. It encodes CASSLDVGDGKTQYF. The chain is built from TRBV5-1 and TRBJ2-5; the D gene could be TRBD1 or TRBD2 (5 bases each). The V gene lost 0 bases and the J gene lost 6 bases, with 15 bases spanning the gap. The CDR3 extends over 15 amino acids. Germline lookup yields CDR1 SGHRS and CDR2 YFSETQ. The full variable domain, its missing parts supplied by reference TRBV5-1 and TRBJ2-5, is KAGVTQTPRYLIKTRGQQVTLSCSPISGHRSVSWYQQTPGQGLQFLFEYFSETQRNKGNFPGRFSGRQFSNSRSEMNVSTLELGDSALYLCASSLDVGDGKTQYFGPGTRLLVL.

The chain joins TRBV4-1 to TRBJ2-1; D gene uncertain. V dropped 2 bases and J dropped 6 bases, with 11 bases sitting between them. The CDR3 is 14 amino acids. Per germline, CDR1 MGHRA and CDR2 YSYEKL. The CDR3 sequence: CASSQRSASNEQFF. The CDR3 nucleotides are TGCGCCAGCAGCCAACGGTCCGCCTCCAATGAGCAGTTCTTC.

J is TRBJ1-5 and V is TRBV10-3, with 9 bases that match TRBD1. The CDR3 contains 15 residues. Trimming took 3 bases from V and 5 from J; bases not matched to a gene: 5. Germline CDR1 and CDR2: ENHRY and SYGVKD. The CDR3 coding sequence is TGTGCCATCAGTGATAGACAGGGGGGGGATCAGCCCCAGCATTTT. It is translated as CAISDRQGGDQPQHF.

This clonotype showed up just a few times. The V and J genes are TRBV6-1 and TRBJ2-3; D is possibly TRBD1 or TRBD2 (5 bases each). Trimming took 5 bases from V and 5 from J, leaving 14 bases between them. The CDR3 is made up of 14 amino acids. Germline CDR1 reads MNHNS; CDR2 reads SASEGT. CDR3 bases: TGTGCCAGCAGTCCCCGGGACGGTAAAGATACGCAGTATTTT. Amino acid sequence: CASSPRDGKDTQYF.

The J gene is TRBJ2-1, the V gene TRBV20-1; D not resolved. This CDR3 has 12 amino acids. Germline values: CDR1 DFQATT, CDR2 SNEGSKA (reference sequence). The germline V and J ends were trimmed by 1 base and 8 bases, with 9 bases remaining between them. The CDR3 is CSARGAAYEQFF. In DNA, the CDR3 is TGCAGTGCTAGAGGGGCCGCCTATGAGCAGTTCTTC.

The chain carries TRBV12-5 and TRBJ1-1; 8 bases align to TRBD1. Per germline, CDR1 LGHNT and CDR2 FRNRAP. The length of the CDR3 is 16 residues. V lost 2 bases, J lost 1 base, and 6 bases stayed unmatched. The CDR3 reads CASGLLAQGANTEAFF. DNA of the CDR3: TGTGCTAGTGGTTTGCTTGCCCAGGGGGCGAACACTGAAGCTTTCTTT.

This clonotype was seen a few times. V and J are TRBV30 and TRBJ1-1; the D is unclear. The CDR3 sequence is 13 residues long. The V and J ends lost 2 bases and 1 base respectively, with 8 bases between them. Germline assignment: CDR1 GTSNPN and CDR2 SVGIG (reference sequence). The CDR3 protein is CAWSMMGNTEAFF. In DNA, the CDR3 is TGTGCCTGGAGTATGATGGGGAACACTGAAGCTTTCTTT.

The chain is built from TRBV2 and TRBJ1-3; no definite D call. V lost 3 bases and J lost 4, with 7 bases in between. Germline loops: CDR1 SNHLY, CDR2 FYNNEI. CDR3 size: 13 residues. CDR3 region: CASSDIRGNTIYF. The CDR3 DNA is TGTGCCAGCAGTGATATCCGGGGAAACACCATATATTTT.

This clonotype was observed a handful of times. CDR3 loop: CASSQGRTGFSYEQYF. CDR3 DNA: TGTGCCAGCAGCCAGGGACGGACCGGATTCTCCTACGAGCAGTACTTC. The V call is TRBV14, the J call TRBJ2-7; TRBD1 or TRBD2 may be the D gene (5 bases each). The CDR3 runs to 16 residues. V was clipped by 3 bases and J by 0 bases, with 15 bases between them. The V gene's germline CDR1 is SGHDN and CDR2 FVKESK.

V and J are TRBV7-2 and TRBJ2-5, with 11 positions matching TRBD2. There are 15 residues in the CDR3. V trimming: 0 bases; J trimming: 3 bases; junction bases outside the gene matches: 0. Germline assignment: CDR1 SGHTA and CDR2 FQGNSA. CDR3 bases: TGTGCCAGCAGCTTAGCGGGACTAGCGGAAGAGACCCAGTACTTC. This gives the protein CASSLAGLAEETQYF.

This rearrangement joins TRBV23-1 to TRBJ2-7; 8 bases match TRBD1. TRBV23-1 counts as an open reading frame of uncertain function. V shed 3 bases and J 6 bases; nucleotides not matched to a gene: 19. The CDR3 is 18 amino acids. Here the CDR3 DNA reads TGCGCCAGCAGTCATTCCCTCGGGTCACAGGGGGTCCACTGCGAGCAGTACTTC. It translates to CASSHSLGSQGVHCEQYF.

The rearrangement links TRBV20-1 to TRBJ2-7; 8 bases are shared with TRBD1. The CDR3 has 16 residues. CDR1 and CDR2 from the germline V gene are DFQATT and SNEGSKA (reference sequence). With 2 bases clipped from V and 3 bases from J, the junction kept 12 bases outside the gene matches. The chain's CDR3 is CSARRQGAYERYEQYF. In nucleotides, the CDR3 is TGCAGTGCTAGAAGGCAGGGGGCGTACGAACGCTACGAGCAGTACTTC.

This clonotype came up a few times. J is TRBJ1-6 and V is TRBV30, with a weak D call TRBD1 (6 bases). This CDR3 is built from 15 residues. V shed 2 bases and J shed 1 base, with 9 bases lying between them. Per germline, CDR1 GTSNPN and CDR2 SVGIG (reference sequence). CDR3 nucleotide sequence: TGTGCCTGGAGTCCAGGGGTATCCTATAATTCACCCCTCCACTTT. It translates to CAWSPGVSYNSPLHF. Based on the CDR3 plus reference TRBV30 and TRBJ1-6, the full variable domain is SQTIHQWPATLVQPVGSPLSLECTVEGTSNPNLYWYRQAAGRGLQLLFYSVGIGQISSEVPQNLSASRPQDRQFILSSKKLLLSDSGFYLCAWSPGVSYNSPLHFGNGTRLTVT.

In this sample, this clonotype turned up a few times. The rearrangement joins TRBV12-3 or TRBV12-4 to TRBJ1-5; D gene unclear. V was cut by 3 bases and J by 5 bases, with 8 bases left in between. The CDR3 loop spans 13 amino acids. CDR3 nucleotide sequence: TGTGCCAGCAGTTTGCGGCAATATCAGCCCCAGCATTTT. Its protein product is CASSLRQYQPQHF.

For this clonotype: At one end the junction does not follow the germline gene, possibly because of a read error. The chain combines TRBV20-1 with TRBJ2-1; 11 bases map to TRBD2. Germline assignment: CDR1 DFQATT and CDR2 SNEGSKA (reference sequence). CDR3 length: 14 residues. CDR3 region: CGASSGGAYNEQFF. DNA of the CDR3: TGCGGTGCAAGTAGCGGGGGGGCGTACAATGAGCAGTTCTTC.

This clonotype was seen a few times. The chain has TRBV2 and TRBJ2-2; TRBD2 matches 7 bases. CDR3 length equals 15 residues. CDR1 is SNHLY and CDR2 is FYNNEI in the germline V gene. Trimming cost V 5 bases and J 3 bases; bases outside gene matches: 6. CDR3 residues: CASSKLASDTGELFF. The CDR3 bases are TGTGCCAGCAGTAAACTAGCGTCGGACACCGGGGAGCTGTTTTTT.

This clonotype was picked up a small number of times. The genes are TRBV12-3 or TRBV12-4 and TRBJ2-3; 7 bases are shared with TRBD2. Losses at the gene ends were 5 bases for V and 0 bases for J; bases not matched to a gene: 11. This CDR3 spans 17 amino acids. The DNA for the CDR3 is TGTGCCAGCAGTCCAGATCGTGGGGGGGATAGCACAGATACGCAGTATTTT. Translated: CASSPDRGGDSTDTQYF.